The present T cell receptor beta chain was sequenced within a study of response to subunit inactivated influenza vaccine. TCRdb fed the RT-PCR reads into MiXCR, producing one record per CDR3 protein. The sample has around 570,000 distinct CDR3 sequences, roughly 10% seen once; the top ten hold roughly 11%. Germline values: CDR1 MDHEN, CDR2 SYDVKM. This CDR3 is 16 amino acids long. The trim removed 1 base at V and 1 base at J, leaving 7 bases unmatched. The same data also went into a second study, on T cells expressing NK-cell markers. That paper adds: Researchers built TCR beta cDNA using 5'RACE template switching with UMIs. Sequenced donors, eight in total, included seven who were HCMV-seropositive and one who was seronegative.

V and J are TRBV28 and TRBJ2-7; 7 bases match TRBD1. This clonotype was obtained from a man aged 45 to 65 who received an inactivated influenza vaccine. The sequencing used PBMCs from blood, collected on the day of vaccination. The CDR3 DNA follows: TGTGCCAGCAGTTTATTAGGGACAGTGCTTTCCTACGAGCAGTACTTC. Translated, it gives CASSLLGTVLSYEQYF.